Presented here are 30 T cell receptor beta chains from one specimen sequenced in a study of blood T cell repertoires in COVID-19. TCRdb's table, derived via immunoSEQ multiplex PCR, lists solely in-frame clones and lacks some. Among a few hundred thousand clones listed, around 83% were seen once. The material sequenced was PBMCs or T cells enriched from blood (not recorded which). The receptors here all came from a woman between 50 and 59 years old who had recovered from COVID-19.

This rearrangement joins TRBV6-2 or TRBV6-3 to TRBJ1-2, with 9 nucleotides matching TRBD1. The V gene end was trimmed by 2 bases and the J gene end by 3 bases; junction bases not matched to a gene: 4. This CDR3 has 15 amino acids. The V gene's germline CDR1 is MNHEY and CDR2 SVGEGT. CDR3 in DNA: TGTGCCAGCAGTTACCGGACAGGGGCCCACTATGGCTACACCTTC. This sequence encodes CASSYRTGAHYGYTF.

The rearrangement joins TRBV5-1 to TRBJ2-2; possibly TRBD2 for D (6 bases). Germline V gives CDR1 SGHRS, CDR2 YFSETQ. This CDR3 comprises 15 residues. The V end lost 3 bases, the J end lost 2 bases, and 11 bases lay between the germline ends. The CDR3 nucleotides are TGCGCCAGCAGCTCCCGGGGGAGTAACACCGGGGAGCTGTTTTTT. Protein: CASSSRGSNTGELFF.

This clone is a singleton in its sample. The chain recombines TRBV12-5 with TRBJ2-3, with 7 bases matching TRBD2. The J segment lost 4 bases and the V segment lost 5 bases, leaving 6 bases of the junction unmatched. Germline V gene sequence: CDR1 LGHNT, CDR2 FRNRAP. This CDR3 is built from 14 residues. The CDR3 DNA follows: TGTGCTAGTGGTGACAGACTAGCATCAGATACGCAGTATTTT. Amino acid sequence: CASGDRLASDTQYF.

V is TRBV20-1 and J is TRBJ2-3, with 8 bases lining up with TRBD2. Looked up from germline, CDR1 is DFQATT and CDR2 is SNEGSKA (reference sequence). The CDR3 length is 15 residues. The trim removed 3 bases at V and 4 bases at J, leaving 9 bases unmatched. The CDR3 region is CSASSGGELADTQYF. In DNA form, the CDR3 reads TGCAGTGCTAGTTCCGGGGGGGAGTTGGCAGATACGCAGTATTTT.

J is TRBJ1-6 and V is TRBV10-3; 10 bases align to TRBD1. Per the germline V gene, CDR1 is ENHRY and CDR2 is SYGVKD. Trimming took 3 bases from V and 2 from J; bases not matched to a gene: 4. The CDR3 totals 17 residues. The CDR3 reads CAISDGQGGPYNSPLHF. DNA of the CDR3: TGTGCCATCAGTGACGGACAGGGGGGACCCTATAATTCACCCCTCCACTTT.

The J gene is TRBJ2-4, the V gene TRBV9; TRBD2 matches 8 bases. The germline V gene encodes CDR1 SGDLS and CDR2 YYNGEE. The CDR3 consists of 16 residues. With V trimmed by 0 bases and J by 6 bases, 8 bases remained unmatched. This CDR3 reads CASSVVPAGEGNIQYF. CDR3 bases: TGTGCCAGCAGCGTAGTACCAGCGGGAGAAGGAAACATTCAGTACTTC.

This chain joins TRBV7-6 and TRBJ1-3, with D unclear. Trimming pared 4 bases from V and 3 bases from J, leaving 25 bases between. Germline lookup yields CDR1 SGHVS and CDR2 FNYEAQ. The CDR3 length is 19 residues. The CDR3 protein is CASSSGGLGIAAGGNTIYF. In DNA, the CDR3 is TGTGCCAGCAGCTCGGGCGGTTTAGGGATAGCCGCGGGTGGAAACACCATATATTTT.

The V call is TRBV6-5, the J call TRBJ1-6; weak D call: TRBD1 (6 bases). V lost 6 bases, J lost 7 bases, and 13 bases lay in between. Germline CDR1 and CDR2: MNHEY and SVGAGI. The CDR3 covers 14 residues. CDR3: CASSGQILNSPLHF. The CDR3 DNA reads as TGTGCCAGCAGCGGACAGATTTTAAATTCACCCCTCCACTTT.

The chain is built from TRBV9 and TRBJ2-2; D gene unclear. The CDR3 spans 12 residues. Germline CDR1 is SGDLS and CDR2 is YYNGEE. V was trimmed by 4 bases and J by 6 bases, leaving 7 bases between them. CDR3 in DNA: TGTGCCAGCAGCCAACCGGCCGGGGAGCTGTTTTTT. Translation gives CASSQPAGELFF.

The DNA for the CDR3 is TGTGCCAGCAGGGACAGACCGACAGGGGGCGAGCAGTACTTC. Its translation: CASRDRPTGGEQYF. The genes are TRBV6-5 and TRBJ2-7, with 9 bases identical to TRBD1. Germline V gene sequence: CDR1 MNHEY, CDR2 SVGAGI. CDR3 length equals 14 residues. Trimming took 6 bases from V and 6 from J; bases not matched to a gene: 9.

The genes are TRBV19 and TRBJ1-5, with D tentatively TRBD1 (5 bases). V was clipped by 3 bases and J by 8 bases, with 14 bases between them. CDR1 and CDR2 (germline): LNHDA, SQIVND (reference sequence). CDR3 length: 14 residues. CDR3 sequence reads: CASSMDIDVEPQHF. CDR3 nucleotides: TGTGCCAGTAGTATGGACATTGACGTTGAGCCCCAGCATTTT.

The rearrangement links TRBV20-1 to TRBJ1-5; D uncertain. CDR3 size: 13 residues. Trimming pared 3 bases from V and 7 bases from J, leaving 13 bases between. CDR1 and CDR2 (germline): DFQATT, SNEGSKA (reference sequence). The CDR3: CSASVPLGQPQHF. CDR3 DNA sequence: TGCAGTGCTAGTGTACCCCTCGGGCAGCCCCAGCATTTT.

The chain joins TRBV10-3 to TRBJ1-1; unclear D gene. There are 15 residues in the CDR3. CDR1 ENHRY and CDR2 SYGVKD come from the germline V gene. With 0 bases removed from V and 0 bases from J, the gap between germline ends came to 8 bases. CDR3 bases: TGTGCCATCAGTGAGTCGGAGGGTTTGAACACTGAAGCTTTCTTT. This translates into CAISESEGLNTEAFF.

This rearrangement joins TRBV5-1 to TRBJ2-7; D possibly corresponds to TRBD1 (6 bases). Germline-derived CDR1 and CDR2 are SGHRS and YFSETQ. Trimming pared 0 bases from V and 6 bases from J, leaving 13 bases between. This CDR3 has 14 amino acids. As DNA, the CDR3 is TGCGCCAGCAGCTTGGGTAGGGGGTTGGGCGAGCAGTACTTC. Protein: CASSLGRGLGEQYF.

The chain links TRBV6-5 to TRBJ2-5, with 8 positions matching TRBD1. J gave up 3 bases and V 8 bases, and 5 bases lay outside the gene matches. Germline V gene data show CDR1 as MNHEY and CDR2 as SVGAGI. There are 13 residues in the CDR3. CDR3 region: CASHQGAKETQYF. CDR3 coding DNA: TGTGCCAGCCATCAGGGGGCAAAAGAGACCCAGTACTTC.

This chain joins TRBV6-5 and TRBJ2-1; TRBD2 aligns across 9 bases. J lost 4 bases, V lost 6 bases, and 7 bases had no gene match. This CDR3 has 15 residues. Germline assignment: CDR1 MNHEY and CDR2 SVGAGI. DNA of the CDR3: TGTGCCAGCAGAAAAGGACTAGCGAGTTACAATGAGCAGTTCTTC. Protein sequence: CASRKGLASYNEQFF.

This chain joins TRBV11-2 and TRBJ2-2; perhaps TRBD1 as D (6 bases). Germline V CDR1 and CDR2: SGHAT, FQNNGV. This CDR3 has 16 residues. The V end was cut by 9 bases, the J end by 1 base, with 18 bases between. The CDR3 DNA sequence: TGTGCCAGTAAAAGGGGGAAGCCTTGGAACACCGGGGAGCTGTTTTTT. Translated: CASKRGKPWNTGELFF.

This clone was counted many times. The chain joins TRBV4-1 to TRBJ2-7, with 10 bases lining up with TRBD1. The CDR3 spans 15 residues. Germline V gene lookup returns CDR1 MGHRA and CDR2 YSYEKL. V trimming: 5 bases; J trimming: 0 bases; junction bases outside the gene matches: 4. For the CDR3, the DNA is TGCGCCAGCAGCTGGGGACAGGGGAGCTCCTACGAGCAGTACTTC. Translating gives CASSWGQGSSYEQYF.

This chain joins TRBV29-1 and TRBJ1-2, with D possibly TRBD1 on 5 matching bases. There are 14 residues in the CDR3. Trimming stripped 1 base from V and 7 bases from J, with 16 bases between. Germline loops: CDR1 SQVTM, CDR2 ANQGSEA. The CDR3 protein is CSVEGLSGRGGYTF. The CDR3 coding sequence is TGCAGCGTTGAAGGCCTTTCAGGGCGCGGTGGCTACACCTTC.

The DNA of the CDR3 is TGTGCCAGCACCAGGACTAGCGGGACGGATACGCAGTATTTT. Translation: CASTRTSGTDTQYF. This sequence joins TRBV9 and TRBJ2-3; TRBD2 agrees at 12 bases. The CDR3 contains 14 residues. Germline V gives CDR1 SGDLS, CDR2 YYNGEE. Trimming cost V 6 bases and J 6 bases; bases outside gene matches: 5.

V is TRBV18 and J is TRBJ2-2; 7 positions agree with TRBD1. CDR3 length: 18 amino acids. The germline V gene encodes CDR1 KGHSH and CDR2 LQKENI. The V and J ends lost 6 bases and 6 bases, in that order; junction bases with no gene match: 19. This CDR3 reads CASSQLGQATSRAGELFF. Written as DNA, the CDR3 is TGTGCCAGCTCCCAGCTTGGACAGGCCACCAGCAGAGCCGGGGAGCTGTTTTTT.

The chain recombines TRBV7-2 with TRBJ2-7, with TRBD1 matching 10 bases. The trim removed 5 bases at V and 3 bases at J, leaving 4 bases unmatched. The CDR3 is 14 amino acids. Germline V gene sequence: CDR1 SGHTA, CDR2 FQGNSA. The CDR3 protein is CASSPTGGYYEQYF. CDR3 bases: TGTGCCAGCAGCCCGACAGGGGGCTACTACGAGCAGTACTTC. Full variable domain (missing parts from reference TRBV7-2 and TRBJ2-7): GAGVSQSPSNKVTEKGKDVELRCDPISGHTALYWYRQSLGQGLEFLIYFQGNSAPDKSGLPSDRFSAERTGGSVSTLTIQRTQQEDSAVYLCASSPTGGYYEQYFGPGTRLTVT.

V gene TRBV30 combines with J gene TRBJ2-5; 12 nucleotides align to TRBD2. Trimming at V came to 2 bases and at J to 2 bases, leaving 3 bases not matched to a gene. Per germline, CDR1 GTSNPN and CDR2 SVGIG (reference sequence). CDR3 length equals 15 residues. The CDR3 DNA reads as TGTGCCTGGAGTCGGGGACTAGCGGGTCAAGAGACCCAGTACTTC. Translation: CAWSRGLAGQETQYF.

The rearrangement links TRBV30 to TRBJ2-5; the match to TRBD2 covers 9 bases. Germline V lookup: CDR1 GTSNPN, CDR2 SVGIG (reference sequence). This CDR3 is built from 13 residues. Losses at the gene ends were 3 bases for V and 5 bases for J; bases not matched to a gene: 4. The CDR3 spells CAWRRGGLETQYF. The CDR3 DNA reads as TGTGCCTGGAGGCGGGGGGGCCTGGAGACCCAGTACTTC.

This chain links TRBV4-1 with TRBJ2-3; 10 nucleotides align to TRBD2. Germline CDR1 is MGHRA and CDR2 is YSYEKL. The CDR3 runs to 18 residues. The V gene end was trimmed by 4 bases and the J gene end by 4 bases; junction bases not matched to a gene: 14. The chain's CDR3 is CASSPGRASGGRADTQYF. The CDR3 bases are TGCGCCAGCAGCCCGGGCAGGGCTAGCGGGGGTCGGGCAGATACGCAGTATTTT.

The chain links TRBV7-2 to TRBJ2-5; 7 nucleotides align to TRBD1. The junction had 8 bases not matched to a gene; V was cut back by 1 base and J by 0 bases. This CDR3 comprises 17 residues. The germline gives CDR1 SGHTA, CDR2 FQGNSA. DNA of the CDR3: TGTGCCAGCAGCTTAGTACCCCTGACAGGGAACCAAGAGACCCAGTACTTC. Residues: CASSLVPLTGNQETQYF.

CDR3 DNA: TGTGCCTGGAGAGGGGACAGCAAGAACACTGAAGCTTTCTTT. Protein: CAWRGDSKNTEAFF. The chain uses TRBV30 and TRBJ1-1; TRBD1 matches 7 bases. Germline CDR1 is GTSNPN and CDR2 is SVGIG (reference sequence). V lost 3 bases to trimming and J lost 1 base; unmatched junction nucleotides: 5. CDR3 length: 14 amino acids.

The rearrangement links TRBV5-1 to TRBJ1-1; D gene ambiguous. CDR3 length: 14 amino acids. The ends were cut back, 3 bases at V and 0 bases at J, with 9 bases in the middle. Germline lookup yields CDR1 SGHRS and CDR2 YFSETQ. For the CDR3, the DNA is TGCGCCAGCAGCTCACAGTTTATGAACACTGAAGCTTTCTTT. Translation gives CASSSQFMNTEAFF.

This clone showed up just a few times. The CDR3: CAIRNTENTEAFF. CDR3 sequence (DNA): TGTGCCATCAGAAATACAGAAAACACTGAAGCTTTCTTT. The chain recombines TRBV10-3 with TRBJ1-1, with D unresolved. CDR3 length equals 13 residues. Trimming shortened V by 6 bases and J by 2 bases, and 10 bases separated the two germline ends. The germline V gene encodes CDR1 ENHRY and CDR2 SYGVKD.

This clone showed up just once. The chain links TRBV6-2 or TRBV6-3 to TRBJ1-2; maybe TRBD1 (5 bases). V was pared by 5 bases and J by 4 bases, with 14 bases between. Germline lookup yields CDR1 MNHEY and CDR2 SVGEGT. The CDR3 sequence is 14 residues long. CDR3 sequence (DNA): TGTGCCAGCAGTCCCGACAGCCCCACCTATGGCTACACCTTC. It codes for CASSPDSPTYGYTF.